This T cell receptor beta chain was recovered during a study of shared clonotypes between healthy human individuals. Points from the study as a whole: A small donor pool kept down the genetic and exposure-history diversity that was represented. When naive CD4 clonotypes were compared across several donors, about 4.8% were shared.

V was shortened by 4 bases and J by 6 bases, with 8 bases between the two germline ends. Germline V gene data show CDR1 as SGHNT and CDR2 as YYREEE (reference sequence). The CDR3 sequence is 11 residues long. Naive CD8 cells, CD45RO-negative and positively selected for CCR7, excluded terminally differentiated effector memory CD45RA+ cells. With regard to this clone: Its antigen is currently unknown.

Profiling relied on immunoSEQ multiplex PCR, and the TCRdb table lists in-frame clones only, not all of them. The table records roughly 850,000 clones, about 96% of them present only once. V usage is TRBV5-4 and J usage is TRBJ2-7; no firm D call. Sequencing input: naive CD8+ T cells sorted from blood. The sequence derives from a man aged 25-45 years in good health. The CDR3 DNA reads TGTGCCAGCAGCCATACTGGCGAGCAGTACTTC. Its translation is CASSHTGEQYF.